This T cell receptor beta chain stems from a study of shared clonotypes between healthy human individuals. Clones were sequenced by immunoSEQ multiplex PCR, and TCRdb holds only the in-frame ones, with some missing. Of millions of clones detected, 95% appear once; the ten largest clones hold 0.13%. Trimming took off 2 bases at V and 3 bases at J, with 10 bases between the two ends. This CDR3 is built from 14 residues. Germline CDR1 and CDR2: MDHEN and SYDVKM. The sequence was collected from a man aged 18 to 30 in good health. The V and J genes are TRBV28 and TRBJ1-2; the D gene is possibly TRBD1 (5 bases). Source material: naive CD4+ T cells sorted from blood. The subset: CD45RA+ positively selected. CDR3 in amino acids: CASSLVLGDYGYTF. The CDR3 DNA follows: TGTGCCAGCAGTTTAGTCTTGGGGGACTATGGCTACACCTTC.